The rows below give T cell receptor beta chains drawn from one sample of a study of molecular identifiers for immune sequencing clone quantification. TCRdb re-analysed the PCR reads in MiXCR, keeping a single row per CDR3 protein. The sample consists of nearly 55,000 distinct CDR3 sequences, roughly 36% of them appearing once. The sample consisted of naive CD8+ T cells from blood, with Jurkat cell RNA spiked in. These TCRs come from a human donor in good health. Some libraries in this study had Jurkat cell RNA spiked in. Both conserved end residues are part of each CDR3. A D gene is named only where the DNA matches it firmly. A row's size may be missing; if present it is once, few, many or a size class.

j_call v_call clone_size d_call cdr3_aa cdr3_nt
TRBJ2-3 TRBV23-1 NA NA CAFSRGRISDTQYF TGCGCCTTCTCCCGGGGAAGGATTTCAGATACGCAGTATTTT
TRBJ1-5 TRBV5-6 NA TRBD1 CASSDRDGNQPQHF TGTGCCAGCAGTGACAGGGACGGCAATCAGCCCCAGCATTTT
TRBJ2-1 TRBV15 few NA CATSRDRGQGRSF TGTGCCACCAGCAGAGATCGGGGTCAGGGGCGGTCTTTC
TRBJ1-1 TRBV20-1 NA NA CSARDQGKGYTEAFF TGCAGTGCTAGAGATCAAGGGAAGGGTTACACTGAAGCTTTCTTT
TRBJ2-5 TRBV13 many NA CASSRLGETQYF TGTGCCAGCAGCCGGCTCGGTGAGACCCAGTACTTC
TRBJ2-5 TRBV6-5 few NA CASSLGGPETQYF TGTGCCAGCAGTTTGGGGGGCCCAGAGACCCAGTACTTC
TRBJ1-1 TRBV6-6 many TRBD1 CASSGTGGTEAFF TGTGCCAGCAGTGGCACAGGGGGCACTGAAGCTTTCTTT
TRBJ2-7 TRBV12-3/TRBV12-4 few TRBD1 CASSRGGRSYEQYF TGTGCCAGCAGCCGAGGGGGCAGGTCCTACGAGCAGTACTTC
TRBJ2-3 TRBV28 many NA CASSLVSTDTQYF TGTGCCAGCAGTTTAGTCAGCACAGATACGCAGTATTTT
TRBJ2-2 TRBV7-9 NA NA CASEGVNTGELFF TGTGCCAGCGAGGGGGTGAACACCGGGGAGCTGTTTTTT
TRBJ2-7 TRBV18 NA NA CASSPRAHEQYF TGTGCCAGCTCACCTAGGGCCCACGAGCAGTACTTC
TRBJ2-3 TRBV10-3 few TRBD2 CAISEPIAGEVDTQYF TGTGCCATCAGTGAGCCTATAGCGGGAGAGGTGGATACGCAGTATTTT
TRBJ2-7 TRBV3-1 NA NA CASSQYWGEQYF TGTGCCAGCAGCCAATATTGGGGCGAGCAGTACTTC
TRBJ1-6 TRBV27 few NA CASSPLGIMNSPLHF TGTGCCAGCAGTCCCCTGGGGATCATGAATTCACCCCTCCACTTT
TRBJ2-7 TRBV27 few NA CATRGRTHYEQYF TGTGCTACTCGGGGACGGACCCACTACGAGCAGTACTTC
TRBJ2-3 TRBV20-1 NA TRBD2 CSARDFPRLADTDTQYF TGCAGTGCTAGAGACTTTCCGAGACTAGCGGACACAGATACGCAGTATTTT
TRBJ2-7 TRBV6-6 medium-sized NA CASSLVVYEQYF TGTGCCAGCAGCTTAGTTGTATACGAGCAGTACTTC
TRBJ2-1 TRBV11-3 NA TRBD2 CASSSTSGRAREQFF TGTGCCAGCAGCTCTACTAGCGGGAGGGCCCGAGAGCAGTTCTTC
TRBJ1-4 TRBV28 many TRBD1 CASSSRQGSNEKLFF TGTGCCAGCAGTTCCCGACAGGGTTCTAATGAAAAACTGTTTTTT
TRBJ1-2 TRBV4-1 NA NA CASSLHRVAQAQGGYTF TGCGCCAGCAGCCTACACCGCGTGGCGCAGGCTCAAGGTGGCTACACCTTC
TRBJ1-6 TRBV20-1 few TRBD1 CSAQGIWLQGAKNSPLHF TGCAGTGCTCAGGGAATTTGGTTACAGGGGGCGAAAAATTCACCCCTCCACTTT
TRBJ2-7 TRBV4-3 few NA CASSQARDSSYEQYF TGCGCCAGCAGCCAAGCTCGAGACTCGTCCTACGAGCAGTACTTC
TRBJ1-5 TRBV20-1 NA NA CSAARGANQPQHF TGCAGTGCTGCCCGGGGGGCCAATCAGCCCCAGCATTTT
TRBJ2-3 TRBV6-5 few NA CASSWGGDTQYF TGTGCCAGCAGTTGGGGAGGAGATACGCAGTATTTT
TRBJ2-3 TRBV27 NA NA CASSLGYGTDTQYF TGTGCCAGCAGTTTAGGTTACGGCACAGATACGCAGTATTTT
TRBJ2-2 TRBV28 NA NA CASSYEQNTGELFF TGTGCCAGCAGCTATGAGCAGAACACCGGGGAGCTGTTTTTT
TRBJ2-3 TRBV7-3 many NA CASSLRSTTSTDTQYF TGTGCCAGCAGCTTAAGGTCGACTACTAGCACAGATACGCAGTATTTT